The rows below give T cell receptor beta chains drawn from one sample of a study of T cell repertoires in cytomegalovirus infection. TCRdb re-analysed the reads in MiXCR, keeping a single row per CDR3 protein. The top ten clones hold about 21% of a sample with about 280,000 distinct CDR3 sequences, 20% to 25% of them seen once. Which antigens these TCRs recognize remains unknown. Sequencing used cultured PBMCs, obtained from culture after CMV antigen stimulation. The receptors stem from a human donor in good health (CMV status not recorded). Some clones in this sample may be carry-over from other donors' samples. Each CDR3 is given with its conserved first and last residue.

>TRBV7-3|TRBJ1-5
CASSLVRQGGSVNQPQHF
>TRBV6-6|TRBJ2-1
CASRTSNHEQFF
>TRBV7-2|TRBJ2-3
CASSLGLAGVVTTDTQYF
>TRBV7-2|TRBJ2-7
CASSSRGSSDNEQYF
>TRBV28|TRBJ1-2
CASLKPGHHGGGYTF
>TRBV6-5|TRBJ2-6
CASSYEFRISGANVLTF
>TRBV5-5|TRBJ1-5
CASSFIHF
>TRBV7-6|TRBJ2-3
CASSLGFYRAGPSTDTQYF
>TRBV7-2|TRBJ1-1
CASSLANRGVTEAFF
>TRBV5-8|TRBJ2-2
CASSPGHLLANTGELFF
>TRBV29-1|TRBJ1-1
CSVEKGTAEAFF
>TRBV11-2|TRBJ2-5
CASSLLAGVETQYF
>TRBV7-2|TRBJ2-2
CASSGAGGRTGELFF
>TRBV11-2|TRBJ2-3
CASSQHRDFSTDTQYF
>TRBV29-1|TRBJ2-4
CSVLTSGSYIQYF
>TRBV12-5|TRBJ1-2
CASGLEGVYGYTF
>TRBV11-2|TRBJ2-1
CASSFLSGGPLNEQFF
>TRBV7-2|TRBJ2-2
CASSLVQGGELFF
>TRBV18|TRBJ1-5
CASSPARTTNQPQHF
>TRBV6-4|TRBJ2-1
CASSVGLAGVGEQFF
>TRBV7-2|TRBJ2-2
CASSLPGLAGSGELFF
>TRBV11-2|TRBJ1-2
CASSLGWGHETNYGYTF
>TRBV20-1|TRBJ1-1
CSASGGTSTEAFF
>TRBV2|TRBJ2-1
CASKQAINEQFF
>TRBV9|TRBJ1-6
CASSVEGEPNSPLHF
>TRBV6-2/TRBV6-3|TRBJ1-1
CASRNPTGTEAFF
>TRBV5-4|TRBJ2-3
CASRLTGTESDTQYF